The next 5 T cell receptor beta chains were all read from a single sample in a study of OX40 agonist ivuxolimab in advanced cancers. The repertoire was sequenced with immunoSEQ multiplex PCR; TCRdb's copy has only in-frame clones and lacks some. Among under 95,000 clones listed, 87% were seen once. The starting material was CD4+ or CD8+ T cells sorted from blood, obtained in a trial of the OX40 agonist ivuxolimab. These receptors were obtained from an adult with an advanced solid tumor such as melanoma, head and neck, liver or kidney cancer.

The gene calls are TRBV2 and TRBJ2-7; 7 positions agree with TRBD1. J lost 3 bases, V lost 7 bases, and 6 bases had no gene match. Germline CDR1 is SNHLY and CDR2 is FYNNEI. This CDR3 is built from 13 residues. The CDR3: CASNPGQIYEQYF. CDR3 DNA: TGTGCCAGCAACCCGGGACAGATCTACGAGCAGTACTTC.

J is TRBJ1-4 and V is TRBV7-9, with 11 bases identical to TRBD1. V shed 5 bases and J 7 bases; nucleotides not matched to a gene: 6. Germline CDR1 SEHNR, CDR2 FQNEAQ (reference sequence). The CDR3 is 15 amino acids. CDR3 nucleotides: TGTGCCAGCAGCACGGACAGGGGGCAGGCTGAAAAACTGTTTTTT. Translated: CASSTDRGQAEKLFF.

In nucleotides, the CDR3 is TGTGCCAGCACCCCGGGACAGAATTCACCCCTCCACTTT. This sequence encodes CASTPGQNSPLHF. The chain uses TRBV2 and TRBJ1-6; the match to TRBD1 covers 7 bases. CDR1 and CDR2 from the germline V gene are SNHLY and FYNNEI. The CDR3 is 13 amino acids. Trimming took 7 bases from V and 7 from J; bases not matched to a gene: 4.

This chain connects TRBV5-5 to TRBJ2-7; D not resolved. The CDR3 runs 14 residues. Germline CDR1 is SGHKS and CDR2 is YYEKEE (reference sequence). Trimming removed 2 bases at V and 0 bases at J, with 9 bases between. CDR3 in amino acids: CASSLVLTSYEQYF. DNA for the CDR3: TGTGCCAGCAGCTTAGTACTTACCTCCTACGAGCAGTACTTC.

This clone has a single count. The CDR3 region has the DNA TGTGCCAGCACCGCCGGGACTAGCCCCACCGGGGAGCTGTTTTTT. It codes for CASTAGTSPTGELFF. V usage is TRBV6-5 and J usage is TRBJ2-2, with 9 bases fitting TRBD2. From germline, CDR1 is MNHEY and CDR2 SVGAGI. Germline trimming cut 7 bases from V and 4 bases from J; bases unmatched to any gene: 7. The CDR3 length is 15 residues.